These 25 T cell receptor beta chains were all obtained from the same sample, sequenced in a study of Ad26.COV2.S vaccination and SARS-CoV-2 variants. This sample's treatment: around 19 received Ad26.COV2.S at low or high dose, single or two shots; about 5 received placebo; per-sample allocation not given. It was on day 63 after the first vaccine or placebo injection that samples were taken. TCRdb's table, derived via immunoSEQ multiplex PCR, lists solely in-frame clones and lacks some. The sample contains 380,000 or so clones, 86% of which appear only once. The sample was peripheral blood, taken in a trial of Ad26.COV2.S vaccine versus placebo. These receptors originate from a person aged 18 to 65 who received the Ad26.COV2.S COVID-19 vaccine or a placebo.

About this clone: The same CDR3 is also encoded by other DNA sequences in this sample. CDR3: CASSLGLAGNEQFF. CDR3 nucleotides: TGTGCCAGCAGTTTAGGACTAGCGGGCAATGAGCAGTTCTTC. The V call is TRBV28, the J call TRBJ2-1, with 11 bases lining up with TRBD2. CDR3 length equals 14 residues. J was trimmed by 6 bases and V by 2 bases; bases with no gene match: 0. Per the germline V gene, CDR1 is MDHEN and CDR2 is SYDVKM. The variable domain in full, with the rest retrieved from reference TRBV28 and TRBJ2-1, is DVKVTQSSRYLVKRTGEKVFLECVQDMDHENMFWYRQDPGLGLRLIYFSYDVKMKEKGDIPEGYSVSREKKERFSLILESASTNQTSMYLCASSLGLAGNEQFFGPGTRLTVL.

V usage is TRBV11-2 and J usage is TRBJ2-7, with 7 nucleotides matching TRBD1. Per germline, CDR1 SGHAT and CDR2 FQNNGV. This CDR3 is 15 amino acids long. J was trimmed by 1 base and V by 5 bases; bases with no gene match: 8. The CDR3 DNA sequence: TGTGCCAGCAGCAAGAACCGGGACAGTTCCTACGAGCAGTACTTC. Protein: CASSKNRDSSYEQYF.

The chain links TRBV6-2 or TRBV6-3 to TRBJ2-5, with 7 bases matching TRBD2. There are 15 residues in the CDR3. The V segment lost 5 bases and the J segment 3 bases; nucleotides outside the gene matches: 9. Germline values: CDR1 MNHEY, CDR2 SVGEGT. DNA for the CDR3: TGTGCCAGCAGTCCCCTCCAGGCGGGGGAAGAGACCCAGTACTTC. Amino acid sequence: CASSPLQAGEETQYF.

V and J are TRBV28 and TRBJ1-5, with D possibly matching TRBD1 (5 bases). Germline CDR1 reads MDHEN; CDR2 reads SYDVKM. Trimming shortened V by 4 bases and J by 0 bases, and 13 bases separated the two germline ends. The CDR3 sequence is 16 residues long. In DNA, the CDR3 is TGTGCCAGCAGTTCACCCCAGGGTTATAGCAATCAGCCCCAGCATTTT. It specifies CASSSPQGYSNQPQHF.

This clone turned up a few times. The CDR3 nucleotides read TGTGCCAGTAGGACTCCGTCAAGGGGCAATCAGCCCCAGCATTTT. Amino acids: CASRTPSRGNQPQHF. This chain joins TRBV19 and TRBJ1-5; D not resolved. This CDR3 region has 15 residues. Germline V gene data show CDR1 as LNHDA and CDR2 as SQIVND (reference sequence). Trimming took 6 bases from V and 2 from J, leaving 14 bases between them.

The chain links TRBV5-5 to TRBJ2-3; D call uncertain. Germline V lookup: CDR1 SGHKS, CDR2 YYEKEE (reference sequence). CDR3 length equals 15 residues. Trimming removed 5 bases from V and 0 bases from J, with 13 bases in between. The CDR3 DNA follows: TGTGCCAGCAGTGGGGATAATCCTAGCACAGATACGCAGTATTTT. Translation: CASSGDNPSTDTQYF.

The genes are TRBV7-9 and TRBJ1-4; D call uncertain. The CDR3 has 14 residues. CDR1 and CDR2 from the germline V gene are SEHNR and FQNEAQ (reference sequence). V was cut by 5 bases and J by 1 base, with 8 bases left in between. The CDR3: CASSDAGTNEKLFF. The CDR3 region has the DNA TGTGCCAGCAGCGACGCGGGAACTAATGAAAAACTGTTTTTT. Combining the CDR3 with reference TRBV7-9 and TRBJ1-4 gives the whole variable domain DTGVSQNPRHKITKRGQNVTFRCDPISEHNRLYWYRQTLGQGPEFLTYFQNEAQLEKSRLLSDRFSAERPKGSFSTLEIQRTEQGDSAMYLCASSDAGTNEKLFFGSGTQLSVL.

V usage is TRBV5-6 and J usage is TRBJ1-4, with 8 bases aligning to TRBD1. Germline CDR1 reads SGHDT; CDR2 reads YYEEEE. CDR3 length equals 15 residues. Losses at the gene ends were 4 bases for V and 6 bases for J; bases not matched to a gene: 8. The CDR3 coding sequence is TGTGCCAGCAGCCCATCGGGACAGGCGGATGAAAAACTGTTTTTT. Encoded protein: CASSPSGQADEKLFF.

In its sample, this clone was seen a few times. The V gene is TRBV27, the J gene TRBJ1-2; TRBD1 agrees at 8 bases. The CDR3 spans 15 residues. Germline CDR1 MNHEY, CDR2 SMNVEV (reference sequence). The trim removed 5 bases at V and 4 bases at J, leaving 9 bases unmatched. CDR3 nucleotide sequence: TGTGCCAGCAGTCCGACAGGGGTTTTTGGCTATGGCTACACCTTC. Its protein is CASSPTGVFGYGYTF.

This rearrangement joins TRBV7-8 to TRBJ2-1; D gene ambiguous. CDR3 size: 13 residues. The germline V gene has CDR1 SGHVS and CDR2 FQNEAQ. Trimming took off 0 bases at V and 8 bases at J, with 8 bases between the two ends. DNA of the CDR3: TGTGCCAGCAGCTTAGCGCTCAGCGATGAGCAGTTCTTC. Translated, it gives CASSLALSDEQFF.

The CDR3 loop is CASSLTAYYGYTF. The CDR3 nucleotides read TGTGCCAGCAGCCTGACAGCGTACTATGGCTACACCTTC. The V gene is TRBV13, the J gene TRBJ1-2, with D tentatively TRBD1 (5 bases). CDR1 is PRHDT and CDR2 is FYEKMQ in the germline V gene (reference sequence). This CDR3 contains 13 residues. Between the trimmed V and J ends, which lost 5 bases and 3 bases, there was a span of 10 bases.

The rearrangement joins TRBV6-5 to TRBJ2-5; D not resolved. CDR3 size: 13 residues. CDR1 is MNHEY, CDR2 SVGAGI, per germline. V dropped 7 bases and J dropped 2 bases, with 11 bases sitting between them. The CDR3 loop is CASTRQAQETQYF. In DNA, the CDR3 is TGTGCCAGCACGAGGCAGGCTCAAGAGACCCAGTACTTC.

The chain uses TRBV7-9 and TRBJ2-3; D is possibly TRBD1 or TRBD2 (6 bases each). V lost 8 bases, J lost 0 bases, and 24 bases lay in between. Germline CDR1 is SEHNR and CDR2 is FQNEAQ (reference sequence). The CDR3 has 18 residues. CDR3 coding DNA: TGTGCCAGCGCTTTAGGGGGACTGACCTCTTCTAGCACAGATACGCAGTATTTT. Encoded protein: CASALGGLTSSSTDTQYF.

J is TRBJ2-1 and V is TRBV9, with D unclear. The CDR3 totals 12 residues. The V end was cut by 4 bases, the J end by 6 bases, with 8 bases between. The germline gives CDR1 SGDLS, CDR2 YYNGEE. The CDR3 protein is CASSPQVNEQFF. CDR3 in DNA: TGTGCCAGCAGCCCCCAAGTCAATGAGCAGTTCTTC.

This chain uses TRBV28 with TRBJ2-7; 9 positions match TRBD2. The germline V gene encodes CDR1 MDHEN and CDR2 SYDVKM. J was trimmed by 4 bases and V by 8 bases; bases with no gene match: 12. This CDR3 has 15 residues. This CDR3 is CASLDRSGRSYEQYF. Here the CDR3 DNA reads TGTGCCAGCTTGGATCGTAGCGGGAGATCATACGAGCAGTACTTC.

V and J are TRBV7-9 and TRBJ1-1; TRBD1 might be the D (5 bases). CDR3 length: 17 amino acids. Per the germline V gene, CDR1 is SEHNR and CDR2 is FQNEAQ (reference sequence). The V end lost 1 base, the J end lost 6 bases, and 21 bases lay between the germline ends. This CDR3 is CASSLEGQVVLRSEAFF. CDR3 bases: TGTGCCAGCAGCTTAGAGGGGCAGGTCGTTTTACGCTCTGAAGCTTTCTTT. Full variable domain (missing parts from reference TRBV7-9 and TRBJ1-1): DTGVSQNPRHKITKRGQNVTFRCDPISEHNRLYWYRQTLGQGPEFLTYFQNEAQLEKSRLLSDRFSAERPKGSFSTLEIQRTEQGDSAMYLCASSLEGQVVLRSEAFFGQGTRLTVV.

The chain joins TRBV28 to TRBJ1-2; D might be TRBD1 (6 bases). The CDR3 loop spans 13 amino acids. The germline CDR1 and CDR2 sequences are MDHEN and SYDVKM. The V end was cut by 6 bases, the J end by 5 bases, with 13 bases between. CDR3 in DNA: TGTGCCAGCAGGGCGGACAGCACTTATGGCTACACCTTC. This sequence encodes CASRADSTYGYTF.

The DNA for the CDR3 is TGTGCCAGCAGTAACAGAGTCTCCTACGAGCAGTACTTC. Translated, it gives CASSNRVSYEQYF. This sequence joins TRBV6-2 or TRBV6-3 and TRBJ2-7; the D is unclear. This CDR3 spans 13 amino acids. Trimming cost V 5 bases and J 0 bases, with 8 bases left between them. Germline CDR1 is MNHEY and CDR2 is SVGEGT.

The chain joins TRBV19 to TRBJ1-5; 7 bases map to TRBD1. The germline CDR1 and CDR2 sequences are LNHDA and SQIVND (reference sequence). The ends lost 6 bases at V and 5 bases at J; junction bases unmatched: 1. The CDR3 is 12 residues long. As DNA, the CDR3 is TGTGCCAGTAGAGGGGGCTATCAGCCCCAGCATTTT. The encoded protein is CASRGGYQPQHF.

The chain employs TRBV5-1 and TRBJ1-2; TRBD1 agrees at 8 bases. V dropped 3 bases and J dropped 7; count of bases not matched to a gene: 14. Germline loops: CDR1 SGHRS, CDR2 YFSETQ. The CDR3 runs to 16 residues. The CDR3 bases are TGCGCCAGCAGCTCACCCCCGGGACAGGAATTTAGTGGCTACACCTTC. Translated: CASSSPPGQEFSGYTF.

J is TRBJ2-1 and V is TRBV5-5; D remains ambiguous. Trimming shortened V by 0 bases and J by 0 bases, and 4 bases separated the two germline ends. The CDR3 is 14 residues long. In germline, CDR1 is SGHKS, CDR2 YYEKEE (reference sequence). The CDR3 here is CASSLDASYNEQFF. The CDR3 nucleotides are TGTGCCAGCAGCTTGGACGCCTCCTACAATGAGCAGTTCTTC.

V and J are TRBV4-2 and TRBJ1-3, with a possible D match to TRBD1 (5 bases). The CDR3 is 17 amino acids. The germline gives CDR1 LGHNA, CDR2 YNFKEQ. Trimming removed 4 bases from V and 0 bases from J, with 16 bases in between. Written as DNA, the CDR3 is TGTGCCAGCAGCCCCAACGAGGGACGGAGCTCTGGAAACACCATATATTTT. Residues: CASSPNEGRSSGNTIYF.

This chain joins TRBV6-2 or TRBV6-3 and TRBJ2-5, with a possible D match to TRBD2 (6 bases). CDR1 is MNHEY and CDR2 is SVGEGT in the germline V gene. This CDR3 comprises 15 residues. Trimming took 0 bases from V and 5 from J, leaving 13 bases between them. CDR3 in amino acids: CASSYSRGGGETQYF. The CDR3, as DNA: TGTGCCAGCAGTTACTCGCGGGGAGGAGGGGAGACCCAGTACTTC.

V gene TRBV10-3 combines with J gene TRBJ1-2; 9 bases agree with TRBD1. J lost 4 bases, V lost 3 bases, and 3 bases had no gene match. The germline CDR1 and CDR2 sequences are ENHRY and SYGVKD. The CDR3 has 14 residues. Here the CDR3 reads CAISERDRVYGYTF. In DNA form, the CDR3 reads TGTGCCATCAGTGAAAGGGACAGGGTCTATGGCTACACCTTC.

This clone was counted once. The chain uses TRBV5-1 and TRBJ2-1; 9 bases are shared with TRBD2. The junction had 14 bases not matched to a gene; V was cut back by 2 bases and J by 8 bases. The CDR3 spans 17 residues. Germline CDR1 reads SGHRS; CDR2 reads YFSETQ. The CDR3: CASSFLSRAGGMDEQFF. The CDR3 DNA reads TGCGCCAGCAGCTTCCTATCTAGAGCGGGAGGTATGGATGAGCAGTTCTTC.